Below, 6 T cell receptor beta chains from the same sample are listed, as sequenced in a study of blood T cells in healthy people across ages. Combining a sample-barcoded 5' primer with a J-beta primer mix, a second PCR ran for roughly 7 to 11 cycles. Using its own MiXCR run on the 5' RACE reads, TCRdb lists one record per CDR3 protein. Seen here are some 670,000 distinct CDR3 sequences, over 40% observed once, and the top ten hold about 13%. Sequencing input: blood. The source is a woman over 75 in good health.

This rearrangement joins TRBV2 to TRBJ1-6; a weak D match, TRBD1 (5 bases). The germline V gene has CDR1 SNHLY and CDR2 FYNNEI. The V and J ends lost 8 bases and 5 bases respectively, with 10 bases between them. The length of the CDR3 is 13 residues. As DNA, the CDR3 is TGTGCCAGCCCCGGGACGGATAATTCACCCCTCCACTTT. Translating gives CASPGTDNSPLHF.

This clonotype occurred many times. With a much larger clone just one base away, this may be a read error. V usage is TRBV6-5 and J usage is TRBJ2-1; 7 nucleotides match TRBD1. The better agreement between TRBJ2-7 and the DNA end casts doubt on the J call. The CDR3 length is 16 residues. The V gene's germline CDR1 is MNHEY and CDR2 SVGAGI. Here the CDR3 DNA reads TGTGCCAGCAGTCTTGCAAACAGGGGACCTTACAATGAGCAGTACTTC. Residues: CASSLANRGPYNEQYF.

The CDR3 DNA reads as TGTGCCAGCAGTTCGGCTAGCGGGGGGGCCGGCGATGAGCAGTTCTTC. Encoded protein: CASSSASGGAGDEQFF. This rearrangement joins TRBV12-3 or TRBV12-4 to TRBJ2-1, with 12 bases aligning to TRBD2. J was trimmed by 8 bases and V by 4 bases; bases with no gene match: 9. The CDR3 spans 16 residues.

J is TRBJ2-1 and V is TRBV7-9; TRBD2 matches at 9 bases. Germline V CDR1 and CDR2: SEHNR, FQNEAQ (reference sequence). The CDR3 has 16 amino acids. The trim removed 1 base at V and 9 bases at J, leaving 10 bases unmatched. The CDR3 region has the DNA TGTGCCAGCAGCTTAGAGGAGGGTAGCGGGGGCCGTGAGCAGTTCTTC. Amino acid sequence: CASSLEEGSGGREQFF.

Here the CDR3 reads CASSVGASGGENEQFF. CDR3 nucleotide sequence: TGTGCCAGCAGCGTTGGTGCTTCCGGGGGGGAGAATGAGCAGTTCTTC. The chain couples TRBV5-5 to TRBJ2-1; 8 bases match TRBD2. Germline V CDR1 and CDR2: SGHKS, YYEKEE (reference sequence). V lost 4 bases, J lost 7 bases, and 13 bases stayed unmatched. The CDR3 loop spans 16 amino acids.

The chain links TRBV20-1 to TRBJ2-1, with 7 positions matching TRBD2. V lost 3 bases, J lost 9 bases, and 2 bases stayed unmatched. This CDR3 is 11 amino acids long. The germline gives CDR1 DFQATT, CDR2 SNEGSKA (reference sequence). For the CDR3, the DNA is TGCAGTGCTAGGTCGGGGGGTGAGCAGTTCTTC. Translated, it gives CSARSGGEQFF.